Following are 15 T cell receptor beta chains from one sample sequenced in a study of CD8 T cells in ankylosing spondylitis. Study-level results: Ankylosing spondylitis blood seemed to carry a telltale TCR beta motif made of seven or eight highly homologous variants.

TCRdb re-called the 5' RACE reads through MiXCR, storing one row per CDR3 protein. This sample has some 130,000 distinct CDR3 sequences, with about 15% found just once. Their antigens remain unidentified. Sequencing input: blood, either unsorted or a sorted T cell fraction (not recorded which). The receptors derive from a male donor with ankylosing spondylitis.

CDR3 coding DNA: TGTGCCAGCAGTTATATGACCGGATACAATGAGCAGTTCTTC. Translation: CASSYMTGYNEQFF. The rearrangement uses TRBV6-2 or TRBV6-3 and TRBJ2-1; the D is unclear. Germline CDR1 is MNHEY and CDR2 is SVGEGT. V lost 3 bases, J lost 4 bases, and 10 bases lay in between. The length of the CDR3 is 14 residues.

This clonotype has only a few counts. The rearrangement uses TRBV2 and TRBJ2-1; tentative D call: TRBD2 (6 bases). The CDR3 consists of 13 residues. V was shortened by 10 bases and J by 6 bases, with 16 bases between the two germline ends. CDR1 is SNHLY and CDR2 is FYNNEI in the germline V gene. The CDR3 reads CAISPLGGNEQFF. The CDR3 nucleotides are TGTGCCATCAGCCCCTTGGGGGGCAATGAGCAGTTCTTC.

The V gene is TRBV7-9, the J gene TRBJ1-4; D remains ambiguous. CDR1 is SEHNR, CDR2 FQNEAQ, per germline (reference sequence). Trimming stripped 4 bases from V and 5 bases from J, with 17 bases between. The CDR3 sequence is 16 residues long. Written as DNA, the CDR3 is TGTGCCAGCAGCTATTTTCGGTTGGGAGAAAATGAAAAACTGTTTTTT. This codes for CASSYFRLGENEKLFF.

CDR3 nucleotides: TGTGCCAGTAGTATGGGGCGAAAGACTTTCTTT. Translation: CASSMGRKTFF. The chain joins TRBV19 to TRBJ1-1, with D possibly being TRBD1 (5 bases). This CDR3 comprises 11 residues. From germline, CDR1 is LNHDA and CDR2 SQIVND (reference sequence). The V and J ends lost 3 bases and 12 bases respectively, with 11 bases between them.

This clonotype was recorded many times. CDR3 DNA: TGCAGCGCGGGGACCTTCAACACTGAAGCTTTCTTT. Translated: CSAGTFNTEAFF. The rearrangement joins TRBV29-1 to TRBJ1-1, with D maybe TRBD1 (5 bases). V lost 7 bases and J 2 bases, leaving 11 bases between the germline ends. This CDR3 comprises 12 residues. Germline values: CDR1 SQVTM, CDR2 ANQGSEA. Combining the CDR3 with reference TRBV29-1 and TRBJ1-1 gives the whole variable domain SAVISQKPSRDICQRGTSLTIQCQVDSQVTMMFWYRQQPGQSLTLIATANQGSEATYESGFVIDKFPISRPNLTFSTLTVSNMSPEDSSIYLCSAGTFNTEAFFGQGTRLTVV.

The chain carries TRBV4-2 and TRBJ2-7; perhaps TRBD2 as D (5 bases). Deletions cut 0 bases from V and 3 bases from J, with 15 bases between. CDR3 length equals 16 residues. Germline V lookup: CDR1 LGHNA, CDR2 YNFKEQ. The CDR3 region is CASSQERSSDFYEQYF. CDR3 nucleotide sequence: TGTGCCAGCAGCCAAGAACGGTCCTCGGACTTCTACGAGCAGTACTTC.

This clonotype was seen more than once but under ten times. The J gene is TRBJ2-7, the V gene TRBV28; D not resolved. The CDR3 totals 16 residues. CDR1 and CDR2 (germline): MDHEN, SYDVKM. The V end was cut by 4 bases, the J end by 3 bases, with 19 bases between. As DNA, the CDR3 is TGTGCCAGCAGTTCCACGACAAGAGCTTTCCTCTACGAGCAGTACTTC. It is translated as CASSSTTRAFLYEQYF. The entire variable domain, with the rest obtained from reference TRBV28 and TRBJ2-7, is as follows: DVKVTQSSRYLVKRTGEKVFLECVQDMDHENMFWYRQDPGLGLRLIYFSYDVKMKEKGDIPEGYSVSREKKERFSLILESASTNQTSMYLCASSSTTRAFLYEQYFGPGTRLTVT.

This clonotype has a handful of counts. This chain uses TRBV27 with TRBJ1-5; D ambiguous. Looked up from germline, CDR1 is MNHEY and CDR2 is SMNVEV (reference sequence). V lost 4 bases, J lost 4 bases, and 17 bases lay in between. The CDR3 has 16 residues. The CDR3 bases are TGTGCCAGCAGTTCTGCCGGGCTCGGGGTAAATCAGCCCCAGCATTTT. Its translation is CASSSAGLGVNQPQHF.

Here the CDR3 reads CASSAGGLTLSGANVLTF. CDR3 DNA: TGTGCCAGCAGTGCTGGGGGACTCACTCTCTCTGGGGCCAACGTCCTGACTTTC. This chain connects TRBV12-3 or TRBV12-4 to TRBJ2-6; a weak D match, TRBD2 (6 bases). This CDR3 has 18 amino acids. The germline V and J ends were trimmed by 5 bases and 0 bases, with 17 bases remaining between them.

For this clonotype: With a much larger clone just one base away, this may be a read error. The chain uses TRBV12-3 or TRBV12-4 and TRBJ2-7; TRBD1 matches at 8 bases. The CDR3 contains 14 residues. CDR3 protein: CASSLGTGNYEQHF. In DNA form, the CDR3 reads TGTGCCAGCAGTTTGGGGACAGGAAACTACGAGCAGCACTTC.

The chain has TRBV5-6 and TRBJ2-1; D possibly matches TRBD1 or TRBD2 (5 bases each). Trimming pared 4 bases from V and 2 bases from J, leaving 16 bases between. Germline V lookup: CDR1 SGHDT, CDR2 YYEEEE. The CDR3 runs 16 residues. This chain's CDR3 is CASSQRPGPPYNEQFF. CDR3 bases: TGTGCCAGCAGCCAACGGCCGGGACCACCCTACAATGAGCAGTTCTTC.

The V call is TRBV10-3, the J call TRBJ2-7, with unresolved D. From germline, CDR1 is ENHRY and CDR2 SYGVKD. There are 15 residues in the CDR3. V was pared by 1 base and J by 4 bases, with 14 bases between. CDR3 in amino acids: CAISELRDSTYEQYF. The CDR3 bases are TGTGCCATCAGTGAGTTAAGGGATTCGACTTACGAGCAGTACTTC.

This clonotype was recorded only once. The genes are TRBV6-1 and TRBJ2-7; D is undetermined. Trimming left V 6 bases short and J 7 bases short, with 22 bases between. Germline V CDR1 and CDR2: MNHNS, SASEGT. This CDR3 comprises 15 residues. In DNA form, the CDR3 reads TGTGCCAGCAGCAACCTGGCCTCGAACCTCTGGGAGCAGTACTTC. Translating gives CASSNLASNLWEQYF.

The chain employs TRBV12-5 and TRBJ1-1, with D maybe TRBD1 (6 bases). The CDR3 length is 12 residues. CDR1 LGHNT and CDR2 FRNRAP come from the germline V gene. V was cut by 3 bases and J by 6 bases, with 8 bases left in between. DNA for the CDR3: TGTGCTAGTGGTTTCAAGGGGGCTGAAGCTTTCTTT. Translating it yields CASGFKGAEAFF.

This clonotype has only one observation. For the CDR3, the DNA is TGCAGTGCTATCCCGACTAGCGCCAACACAGATACGCAGTATTTT. Its translation is CSAIPTSANTDTQYF. This chain links TRBV20-1 with TRBJ2-3; 8 positions match TRBD2. The CDR3 is 15 amino acids. Trimming took 4 bases from V and 2 from J; bases not matched to a gene: 8. Germline V gene data show CDR1 as DFQATT and CDR2 as SNEGSKA (reference sequence).